Following are 22 T cell receptor beta chains from one sample sequenced in a study of lymphopenia after photon versus proton radiotherapy. Repertoires were generated with immunoSEQ multiplex PCR, while TCRdb's copy carries only in-frame clones and drops some. This table holds 160,000 or so clones, approximately 86% found once. The sequencing used peripheral blood, collected from a patient treated with photon-based radiotherapy. These receptors were taken from a man in his fifties or sixties with gastric cancer.

This chain joins TRBV19 and TRBJ1-2, with TRBD1 identical over 9 bases. Germline-derived CDR1 and CDR2 are LNHDA and SQIVND (reference sequence). This CDR3 is 16 amino acids long. J was trimmed by 7 bases and V by 6 bases; bases with no gene match: 15. The CDR3 DNA follows: TGTGCCAGTAGCGCGGGACAGGGATCGGTGAGGGGTGGCTACACCTTC. Its translation: CASSAGQGSVRGGYTF.

In this sample, this clone turned up a few times. The J gene is TRBJ2-2, the V gene TRBV7-2; possibly TRBD2 for D (5 bases). Between the trimmed V and J ends, which lost 6 bases and 5 bases, there was a span of 13 bases. The germline gives CDR1 SGHTA, CDR2 FQGNSA. The CDR3 sequence is 14 residues long. CDR3 bases: TGTGCCAGCAGTTCCTTCCGGGGTACCGGGGAGCTGTTTTTT. Translated, it gives CASSSFRGTGELFF.

The chain carries TRBV7-2 and TRBJ1-5; 11 bases fit TRBD1. The CDR3 totals 15 residues. V shed 5 bases, J shed 5 bases, and the junction held 5 bases outside the gene matches. Germline lookup yields CDR1 SGHTA and CDR2 FQGNSA. The DNA of the CDR3 is TGTGCCAGCAGCGCCGGGACAGGGGGTTATCAGCCCCAGCATTTT. It codes for CASSAGTGGYQPQHF.

The rearrangement links TRBV18 to TRBJ2-7, with a possible D match to TRBD2 (5 bases). There are 14 residues in the CDR3. Germline V gene sequence: CDR1 KGHSH, CDR2 LQKENI. V was clipped by 2 bases and J by 7 bases, with 15 bases between them. The CDR3 coding sequence is TGTGCCAGCTCACCAAGTGGCGACTATGGAGAGCAGTACTTC. This encodes CASSPSGDYGEQYF.

J is TRBJ1-5 and V is TRBV19; D possibly corresponds to TRBD1 (6 bases). The CDR3 extends over 14 amino acids. V lost 8 bases and J lost 5, with 16 bases in between. Germline V CDR1 and CDR2: LNHDA, SQIVND (reference sequence). The CDR3 region has the DNA TGTGCCAGTGGGCCCCAGGGGTCTTATCAGCCCCAGCATTTT. Translation: CASGPQGSYQPQHF.

The chain links TRBV28 to TRBJ1-5, with a tentative D call TRBD1 (6 bases). Deletions cut 8 bases from V and 0 bases from J, with 14 bases between. CDR1 and CDR2 from the germline V gene are MDHEN and SYDVKM. The CDR3 is 15 amino acids. The CDR3 nucleotides read TGTGCCAGCTGCAGGGGTTCGGCTAGCAATCAGCCCCAGCATTTT. This encodes CASCRGSASNQPQHF.

This rearrangement joins TRBV5-1 to TRBJ2-3, with 11 bases aligning to TRBD2. Germline V gives CDR1 SGHRS, CDR2 YFSETQ. The CDR3 runs 15 residues. V lost 2 bases, J lost 5 bases, and 4 bases stayed unmatched. CDR3 sequence: CASSFSSGRGDTQYF. The CDR3 DNA reads TGCGCCAGCAGCTTCAGTAGCGGGAGGGGAGATACGCAGTATTTT.

The chain couples TRBV7-3 to TRBJ2-1; 7 bases map to TRBD1. V was pared by 4 bases and J by 4 bases, with 10 bases of the junction left unmatched. The CDR3 consists of 16 residues. Germline CDR1 is SGHTA and CDR2 is FQGTGA. CDR3 in amino acids: CASSSTPGTEYNEQFF. The CDR3 nucleotides read TGTGCCAGCAGCTCCACCCCCGGGACAGAATACAATGAGCAGTTCTTC.

The chain is built from TRBV10-1 and TRBJ2-2; D may be TRBD2 (5 bases). Per germline, CDR1 WNHNN and CDR2 SYGVQD (reference sequence). The V end lost 4 bases, the J end lost 1 base, and 13 bases lay between the germline ends. The CDR3 covers 16 residues. Here the CDR3 DNA reads TGCGCCAGCAGTGCCCTAGGAGAGGGGAACACCGGGGAGCTGTTTTTT. It is translated as CASSALGEGNTGELFF.

This clone came up once. This rearrangement joins TRBV28 to TRBJ2-5, with D unclear. The CDR3 loop spans 16 amino acids. Trimming left V 4 bases short and J 0 bases short, with 15 bases between. CDR1 and CDR2 from the germline V gene are MDHEN and SYDVKM. In nucleotides, the CDR3 is TGTGCCAGCAGTTCCGCCTCTGCCCCGTACCAAGAGACCCAGTACTTC. It yields the protein CASSSASAPYQETQYF.

This sequence joins TRBV5-1 and TRBJ1-4; D might be TRBD1 (5 bases). The CDR3 is 14 amino acids. V was cut by 4 bases and J by 4 bases, with 11 bases left in between. Per the germline V gene, CDR1 is SGHRS and CDR2 is YFSETQ. In DNA, the CDR3 is TGCGCCAGCAGCCCACGGGGGAATAATGAAAAACTGTTTTTT. It is translated as CASSPRGNNEKLFF.

The chain is built from TRBV18 and TRBJ2-1; D not certain. V gave up 3 bases and J gave up 0 bases, with 12 bases separating them. Germline CDR1 KGHSH, CDR2 LQKENI. CDR3 length equals 16 residues. The CDR3 protein is CASSPIRGASYNEQFF. The CDR3 DNA reads TGTGCCAGCTCACCGATTCGTGGCGCCTCCTACAATGAGCAGTTCTTC.

The CDR3 region has the DNA TGTGCCAGTAGCGATGCGGGGGGGACGGGCAATCAGCCCCAGCATTTT. Its protein product is CASSDAGGTGNQPQHF. V is TRBV19 and J is TRBJ1-5; weak D call: TRBD1 (5 bases). The CDR3 sequence is 16 residues long. Germline V CDR1 and CDR2: LNHDA, SQIVND (reference sequence). Trimming pared 6 bases from V and 2 bases from J, leaving 17 bases between.

V gene TRBV4-3 combines with J gene TRBJ2-3, with TRBD2 matching over 12 bases. CDR1 and CDR2 (germline): LGHNA, YSLEER. V dropped 3 bases and J dropped 3; count of bases not matched to a gene: 4. There are 16 residues in the CDR3. The DNA of the CDR3 is TGCGCCAGCAGCCACGCCGGGACTAGCGGGACAGATACGCAGTATTTT. This sequence encodes CASSHAGTSGTDTQYF.

The rearrangement joins TRBV5-8 to TRBJ2-5, with D perhaps matching TRBD1 or TRBD2 (5 bases each). Germline lookup yields CDR1 SGHTS and CDR2 YDEGEE. This CDR3 spans 18 amino acids. The V end lost 1 base, the J end lost 5 bases, and 24 bases lay between the germline ends. The CDR3 bases are TGTGCCAGCAGCTTGTTTTCAGCACTAGACGGGGCGGGCGAGACCCAGTACTTC. It specifies CASSLFSALDGAGETQYF.

The chain couples TRBV7-9 to TRBJ2-7, with 8 bases fitting TRBD1. The CDR3 length is 12 residues. The trim removed 5 bases at V and 6 bases at J, leaving 3 bases unmatched. CDR1 and CDR2 from the germline V gene are SEHNR and FQNEAQ (reference sequence). This CDR3 reads CASSLTGVEQYF. CDR3 nucleotides: TGTGCCAGCAGCCTGACAGGGGTCGAGCAGTACTTC.

This chain connects TRBV30 to TRBJ2-2; TRBD2 aligns across 10 bases. The trim removed 4 bases at V and 4 bases at J, leaving 18 bases unmatched. CDR1 GTSNPN and CDR2 SVGIG come from the germline V gene (reference sequence). There are 19 residues in the CDR3. CDR3 region: CAWKAASGSSLDGTGELFF. The CDR3 nucleotides are TGTGCCTGGAAGGCGGCTAGCGGGAGTAGTCTTGACGGCACCGGGGAGCTGTTTTTT.

V and J are TRBV7-2 and TRBJ2-5, with 8 nucleotides matching TRBD2. In germline, CDR1 is SGHTA, CDR2 FQGNSA. V trimming: 5 bases; J trimming: 5 bases; junction bases outside the gene matches: 13. The CDR3 runs to 16 residues. Here the CDR3 DNA reads TGTGCCAGCAGCCCTAGGATAGCGGGACGTGTGGAGACCCAGTACTTC. It encodes CASSPRIAGRVETQYF.

This sequence joins TRBV27 and TRBJ1-4; D is perhaps TRBD1 (5 bases). The CDR3 runs 14 residues. CDR1 and CDR2 from the germline V gene are MNHEY and SMNVEV (reference sequence). Trimming cost V 9 bases and J 0 bases, with 11 bases left between them. CDR3 residues: CASGEQATNEKLFF. DNA for the CDR3: TGTGCCAGTGGAGAACAGGCAACTAATGAAAAACTGTTTTTT.

This clone was seen just once. The chain combines TRBV18 with TRBJ1-5; TRBD1 matches 8 bases. Germline V gene data show CDR1 as KGHSH and CDR2 as LQKENI. The CDR3 length is 18 residues. After removal of 2 bases from V and 2 bases from J, the junction contained 11 bases not matched to a gene. The CDR3 here is CASSPSVAGGSGNQPQHF. The CDR3 DNA follows: TGTGCCAGCTCACCATCGGTTGCAGGGGGCTCGGGCAATCAGCCCCAGCATTTT.

Only one count was recorded for this clone. This CDR3 is CASSLGGGLNTEAFF. In DNA, the CDR3 is TGCGCCAGCAGCTTGGGCGGCGGCCTGAACACTGAAGCTTTCTTT. The chain combines TRBV5-1 with TRBJ1-1; D gene unclear. The CDR3 runs 15 residues. V was clipped by 0 bases and J by 0 bases, with 9 bases between them. Germline values: CDR1 SGHRS, CDR2 YFSETQ.

This clone was observed once. The V and J genes are TRBV27 and TRBJ1-2, with 7 positions matching TRBD1. The J segment lost 4 bases and the V segment lost 6 bases, leaving 11 bases of the junction unmatched. The CDR3 contains 15 residues. CDR1 is MNHEY, CDR2 SMNVEV, per germline (reference sequence). The CDR3 coding sequence is TGTGCCAGCAGCCTCAATCCGACAGGGCTCTATGGCTACACCTTC. The encoded protein is CASSLNPTGLYGYTF.